This T cell receptor (beta chain) was observed in a study of technical replicates of blood from a few donors. This table comes from immunoSEQ multiplex PCR, and its TCRdb copy is limited to in-frame clones, with some not included. The sample has approximately 87,000 clones; more than 85% are singletons. Trimming stripped 7 bases from V and 0 bases from J, with 7 bases between. Per the germline V gene, CDR1 is MNHNS and CDR2 is SASEGT. This CDR3 spans 13 amino acids. Source material: T cells isolated from PBMCs. The receptor was isolated from a human donor in good health. Some clones in this sample may be carry-over from other donors' samples. The chain carries TRBV6-1 and TRBJ2-1; D not certain. The CDR3 reads CASTRSSYNEQFF. For the CDR3, the DNA is TGTGCCAGCACGAGGAGCTCCTACAATGAGCAGTTCTTC.